Listed below are T cell receptor beta chains from one sample, sequenced in a study of cytomegalovirus exposure and HLA in healthy donors. The table came from immunoSEQ multiplex PCR; TCRdb's copy has only in-frame clones and leaves some out. The sample carries about 130,000 clones, about 82% recorded once. Sequencing was performed on PBMCs. These receptors were obtained from a man younger than 45 in good health and CMV-seronegative. The CDR3 runs from the conserved cysteine through the conserved F or W. D genes are given only for firm matches. Part of the rows lack a size; the others show once, few, many or a class for expanded clones.

CDR3 length	D gene	clone size	V gene	J gene	CDR3 protein	CDR3 DNA
13	.	once	TRBV29-1	TRBJ1-4	CSVKRASNEKLFF	TGCAGCGTGAAGAGGGCTAGTAATGAAAAACTGTTTTTT
13	TRBD1	.	TRBV5-1	TRBJ2-7	CASSRGQGVEQYF	TGCGCCAGCAGCCGGGGACAGGGGGTCGAGCAGTACTTC
14	.	.	TRBV28	TRBJ1-2	CASSLMGGDGGYTF	TGTGCCAGCAGTTTGATGGGGGGGGATGGAGGCTACACCTTC
16	.	.	TRBV7-8	TRBJ1-2	CASSLAGQRSNYGYTF	TGTGCCAGCAGCTTAGCTGGGCAGCGGTCCAACTATGGCTACACCTTC
14	TRBD1	.	TRBV6-1	TRBJ1-1	CASSLDRVNTEAFF	TGTGCCAGCAGCCTGGACAGGGTTAACACTGAAGCTTTCTTT
15	TRBD1	.	TRBV2	TRBJ1-5	CASRPSGTANQPQHF	TGTGCCAGCAGACCATCCGGGACAGCTAATCAGCCCCAGCATTTT
18	TRBD2	few	TRBV4-1	TRBJ2-7	CASSQEDAGGHSPYEQYF	TGCGCCAGCAGCCAAGAGGACGCGGGGGGACATTCCCCCTACGAGCAGTACTTC
14	TRBD1	.	TRBV7-3	TRBJ2-5	CASSLTDRGETQYF	TGTGCCAGCAGCTTAACCGACAGGGGGGAGACCCAGTACTTC
16	TRBD1	.	TRBV28	TRBJ2-7	CASSSVKTGINYEQYF	TGTGCCAGCAGTTCCGTCAAGACAGGGATTAACTACGAGCAGTACTTC
12	.	.	TRBV28	TRBJ1-5	CASSLTGQPQHF	TGTGCCAGCAGTTTAACCGGTCAGCCCCAGCATTTT
15	.	few	TRBV28	TRBJ2-5	CASSLSALAQETQYF	TGTGCCAGCAGTTTATCGGCGCTAGCCCAAGAGACCCAGTACTTC
13	.	once	TRBV6-4	TRBJ2-1	CASSASHYNEQFF	TGTGCCAGCAGTGCAAGCCATTACAATGAGCAGTTCTTC
16	.	.	TRBV21-1	TRBJ2-5	CASSNRRLGRGETQYF	TGTGCCAGCAGCAATAGGCGACTGGGGCGGGGGGAGACCCAGTACTTC
16	TRBD2	once	TRBV7-7	TRBJ2-3	CASSLVGTSGTDTQYF	TGTGCTAGCAGCTTAGTCGGGACTAGCGGCACAGATACGCAGTATTTT
15	.	.	TRBV19	TRBJ1-1	CASSIFFGQSTEAFF	TGTGCCAGTAGTATCTTTTTTGGGCAGAGCACTGAAGCTTTCTTT
14	TRBD2	.	TRBV10-2	TRBJ2-2	CATMTSGYTGELFF	TGCGCCACCATGACTAGCGGTTACACCGGGGAGCTGTTTTTT
14	.	many	TRBV6-6	TRBJ1-1	CASSYGDTNTEAFF	TGTGCCAGCAGTTACGGGGACACCAACACTGAAGCTTTCTTT
13	.	few	TRBV6-5	TRBJ1-2	CASSYGAGGGYTF	TGTGCCAGCAGTTACGGGGCAGGCGGAGGCTACACCTTC
16	TRBD1	.	TRBV30	TRBJ2-7	CAWSASPGQGPYEQYF	TGTGCCTGGAGTGCCAGCCCGGGACAGGGTCCCTACGAGCAGTACTTC
14	.	.	TRBV6-5	TRBJ1-4	CASRYRGAGEKLFF	TGTGCCAGCAGGTACCGGGGGGCAGGGGAAAAACTGTTTTTT
15	.	.	TRBV5-1	TRBJ2-5	CASSLGTSGGETQYF	TGCGCCAGCAGCTTGGGAACCTCAGGTGGGGAGACCCAGTACTTC
16	TRBD1	few	TRBV18	TRBJ2-1	CASSPPPGTGSNEQFF	TGTGCCAGCTCACCACCGCCCGGGACAGGTTCCAATGAGCAGTTCTTC
16	TRBD2	few	TRBV30	TRBJ2-1	CAWSVPSGRAYNEQFF	TGTGCCTGGAGTGTACCGAGCGGGAGGGCTTACAATGAGCAGTTCTTC
14	.	few	TRBV4-3	TRBJ2-7	CASSELLHSGEQYF	TGCGCCAGCAGCGAACTTCTACACTCGGGCGAGCAGTACTTC
15	TRBD1	.	TRBV7-8	TRBJ2-1	CASRRDRVSYNEQFF	TGTGCCAGCAGACGTGACAGGGTCTCCTACAATGAGCAGTTCTTC
15	TRBD2	.	TRBV5-4	TRBJ2-5	CASSTSGGAYETQYF	TGTGCCAGCAGCACGAGCGGGGGGGCCTATGAGACCCAGTACTTC